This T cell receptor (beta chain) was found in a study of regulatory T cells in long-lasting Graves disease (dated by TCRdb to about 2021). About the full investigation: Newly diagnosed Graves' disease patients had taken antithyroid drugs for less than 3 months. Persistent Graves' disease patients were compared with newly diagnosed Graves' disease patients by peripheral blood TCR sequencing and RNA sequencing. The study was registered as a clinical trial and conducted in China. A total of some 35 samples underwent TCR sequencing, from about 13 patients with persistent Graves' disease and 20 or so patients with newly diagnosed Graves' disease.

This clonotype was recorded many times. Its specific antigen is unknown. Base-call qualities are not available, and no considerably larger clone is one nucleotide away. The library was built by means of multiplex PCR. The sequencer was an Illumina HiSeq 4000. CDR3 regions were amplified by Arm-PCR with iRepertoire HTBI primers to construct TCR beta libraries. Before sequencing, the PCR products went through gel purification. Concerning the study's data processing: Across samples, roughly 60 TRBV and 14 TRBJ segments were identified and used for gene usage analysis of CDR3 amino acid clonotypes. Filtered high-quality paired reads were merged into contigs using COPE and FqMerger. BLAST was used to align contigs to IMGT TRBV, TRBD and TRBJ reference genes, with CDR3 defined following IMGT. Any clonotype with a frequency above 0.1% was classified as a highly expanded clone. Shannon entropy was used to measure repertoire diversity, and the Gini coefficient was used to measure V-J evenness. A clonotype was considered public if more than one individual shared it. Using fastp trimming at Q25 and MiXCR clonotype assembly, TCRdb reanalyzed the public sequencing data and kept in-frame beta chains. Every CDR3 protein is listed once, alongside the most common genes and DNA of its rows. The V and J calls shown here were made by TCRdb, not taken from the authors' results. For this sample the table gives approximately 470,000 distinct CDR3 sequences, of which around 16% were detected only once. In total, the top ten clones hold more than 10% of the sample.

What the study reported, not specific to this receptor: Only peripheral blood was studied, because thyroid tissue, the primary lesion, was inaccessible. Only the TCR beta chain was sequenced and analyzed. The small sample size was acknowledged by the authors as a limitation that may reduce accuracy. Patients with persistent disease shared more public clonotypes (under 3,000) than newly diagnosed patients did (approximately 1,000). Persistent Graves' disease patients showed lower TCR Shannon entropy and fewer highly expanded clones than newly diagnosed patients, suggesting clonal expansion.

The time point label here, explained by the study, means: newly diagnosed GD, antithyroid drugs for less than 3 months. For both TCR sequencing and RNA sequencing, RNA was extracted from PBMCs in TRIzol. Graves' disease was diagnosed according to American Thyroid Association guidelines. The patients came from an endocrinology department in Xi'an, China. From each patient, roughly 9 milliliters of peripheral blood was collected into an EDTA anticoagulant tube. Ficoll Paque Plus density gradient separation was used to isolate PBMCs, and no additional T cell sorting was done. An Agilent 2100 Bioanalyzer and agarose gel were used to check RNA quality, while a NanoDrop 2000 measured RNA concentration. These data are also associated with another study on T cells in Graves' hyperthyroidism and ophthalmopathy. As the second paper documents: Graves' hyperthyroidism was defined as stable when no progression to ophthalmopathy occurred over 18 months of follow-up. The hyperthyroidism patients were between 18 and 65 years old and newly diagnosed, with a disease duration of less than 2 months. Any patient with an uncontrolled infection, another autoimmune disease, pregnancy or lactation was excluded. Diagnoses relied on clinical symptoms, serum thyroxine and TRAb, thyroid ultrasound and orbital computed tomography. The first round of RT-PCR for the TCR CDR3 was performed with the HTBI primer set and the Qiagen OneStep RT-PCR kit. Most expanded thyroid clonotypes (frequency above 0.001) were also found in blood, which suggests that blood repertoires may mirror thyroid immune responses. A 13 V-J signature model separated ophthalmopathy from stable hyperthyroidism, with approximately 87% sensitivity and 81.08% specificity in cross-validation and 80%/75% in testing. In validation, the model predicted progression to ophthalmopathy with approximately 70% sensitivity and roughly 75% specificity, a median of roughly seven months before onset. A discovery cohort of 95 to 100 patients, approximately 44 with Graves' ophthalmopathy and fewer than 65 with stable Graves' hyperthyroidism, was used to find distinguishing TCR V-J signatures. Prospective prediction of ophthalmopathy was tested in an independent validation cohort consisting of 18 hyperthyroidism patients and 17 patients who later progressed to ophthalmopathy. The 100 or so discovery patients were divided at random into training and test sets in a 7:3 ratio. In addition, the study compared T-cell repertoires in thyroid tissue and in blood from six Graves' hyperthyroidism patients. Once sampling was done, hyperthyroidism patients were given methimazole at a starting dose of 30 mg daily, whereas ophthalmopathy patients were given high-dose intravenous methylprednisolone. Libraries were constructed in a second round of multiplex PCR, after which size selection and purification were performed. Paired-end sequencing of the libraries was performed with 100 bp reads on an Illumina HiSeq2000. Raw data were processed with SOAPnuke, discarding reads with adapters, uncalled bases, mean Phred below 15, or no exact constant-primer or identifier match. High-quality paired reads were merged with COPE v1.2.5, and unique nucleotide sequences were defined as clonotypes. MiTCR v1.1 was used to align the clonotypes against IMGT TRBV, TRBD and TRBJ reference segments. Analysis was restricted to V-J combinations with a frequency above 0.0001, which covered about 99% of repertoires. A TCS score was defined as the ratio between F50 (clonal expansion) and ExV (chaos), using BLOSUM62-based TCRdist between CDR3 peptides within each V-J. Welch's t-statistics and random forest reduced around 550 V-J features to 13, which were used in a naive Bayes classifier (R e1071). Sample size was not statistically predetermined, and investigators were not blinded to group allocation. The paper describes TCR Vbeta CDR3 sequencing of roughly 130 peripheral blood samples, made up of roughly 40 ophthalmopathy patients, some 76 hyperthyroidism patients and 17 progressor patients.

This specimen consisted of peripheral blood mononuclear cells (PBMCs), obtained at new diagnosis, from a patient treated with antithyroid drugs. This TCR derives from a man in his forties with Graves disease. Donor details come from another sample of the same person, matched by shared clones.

The CDR3 protein is CASGLVRFRSYEQYF. The sequence in DNA is TGTGCTAGTGGTTTGGTACGGTTTCGGTCCTACGAGCAGTACTTC. In this chain, TRBV12-5 is recombined with TRBJ2-7; the D gene identity is not certain. Measured from the cysteine to the phenylalanine, the CDR3 is 15 residues long. The sequence is cut down to CDR3 DNA, 45 bases in frame from base 1. The CDR1 and CDR2 encoded by the germline V gene are LGHNT and FRNRAP. The V and J ends are trimmed by 0 bases and 1 base, leaving 10 bases between them. With all but the CDR3 taken from the reference TRBV12-5 and TRBJ2-7 genes, the full variable domain is: DARVTQTPRHKVTEMGQEVTMRCQPILGHNTVFWYRQTMMQGLELLAYFRNRAPLDDSGMPKDRFSAEMPDATLATLKIQPSEPRDSAVYFCASGLVRFRSYEQYFGPGTRLTVT.